This T cell receptor beta chain was found in a study of blood T cell repertoires in COVID-19. Source study methods: Quantification of nucleated cells was approximated via reference gene primer amplification. Some clones are missing from TCRdb's copy, which holds only in-frame ones; the method was immunoSEQ multiplex PCR. The V and J calls and clone size are taken from that table; D and trimming were inferred from the DNA. The top ten hold over 1% of the sample, which has around 60,000 clones, 90% seen once. The sequenced sample consisted of peripheral blood. This clonotype was obtained from a man aged 60 to 75 with acute or convalescent COVID-19.

CDR3 bases: TGCAGCGTGGTACCTGGGGGGGCGGGGGGCAATCAGCCCCAGCATTTT. This codes for CSVVPGGAGGNQPQHF. V gene TRBV29-1 combines with J gene TRBJ1-5, with D maybe TRBD1 (6 bases). CDR1 is SQVTM, CDR2 ANQGSEA, per germline. The length of the CDR3 is 16 residues. Trimming took 6 bases from V and 2 from J, leaving 20 bases between them.